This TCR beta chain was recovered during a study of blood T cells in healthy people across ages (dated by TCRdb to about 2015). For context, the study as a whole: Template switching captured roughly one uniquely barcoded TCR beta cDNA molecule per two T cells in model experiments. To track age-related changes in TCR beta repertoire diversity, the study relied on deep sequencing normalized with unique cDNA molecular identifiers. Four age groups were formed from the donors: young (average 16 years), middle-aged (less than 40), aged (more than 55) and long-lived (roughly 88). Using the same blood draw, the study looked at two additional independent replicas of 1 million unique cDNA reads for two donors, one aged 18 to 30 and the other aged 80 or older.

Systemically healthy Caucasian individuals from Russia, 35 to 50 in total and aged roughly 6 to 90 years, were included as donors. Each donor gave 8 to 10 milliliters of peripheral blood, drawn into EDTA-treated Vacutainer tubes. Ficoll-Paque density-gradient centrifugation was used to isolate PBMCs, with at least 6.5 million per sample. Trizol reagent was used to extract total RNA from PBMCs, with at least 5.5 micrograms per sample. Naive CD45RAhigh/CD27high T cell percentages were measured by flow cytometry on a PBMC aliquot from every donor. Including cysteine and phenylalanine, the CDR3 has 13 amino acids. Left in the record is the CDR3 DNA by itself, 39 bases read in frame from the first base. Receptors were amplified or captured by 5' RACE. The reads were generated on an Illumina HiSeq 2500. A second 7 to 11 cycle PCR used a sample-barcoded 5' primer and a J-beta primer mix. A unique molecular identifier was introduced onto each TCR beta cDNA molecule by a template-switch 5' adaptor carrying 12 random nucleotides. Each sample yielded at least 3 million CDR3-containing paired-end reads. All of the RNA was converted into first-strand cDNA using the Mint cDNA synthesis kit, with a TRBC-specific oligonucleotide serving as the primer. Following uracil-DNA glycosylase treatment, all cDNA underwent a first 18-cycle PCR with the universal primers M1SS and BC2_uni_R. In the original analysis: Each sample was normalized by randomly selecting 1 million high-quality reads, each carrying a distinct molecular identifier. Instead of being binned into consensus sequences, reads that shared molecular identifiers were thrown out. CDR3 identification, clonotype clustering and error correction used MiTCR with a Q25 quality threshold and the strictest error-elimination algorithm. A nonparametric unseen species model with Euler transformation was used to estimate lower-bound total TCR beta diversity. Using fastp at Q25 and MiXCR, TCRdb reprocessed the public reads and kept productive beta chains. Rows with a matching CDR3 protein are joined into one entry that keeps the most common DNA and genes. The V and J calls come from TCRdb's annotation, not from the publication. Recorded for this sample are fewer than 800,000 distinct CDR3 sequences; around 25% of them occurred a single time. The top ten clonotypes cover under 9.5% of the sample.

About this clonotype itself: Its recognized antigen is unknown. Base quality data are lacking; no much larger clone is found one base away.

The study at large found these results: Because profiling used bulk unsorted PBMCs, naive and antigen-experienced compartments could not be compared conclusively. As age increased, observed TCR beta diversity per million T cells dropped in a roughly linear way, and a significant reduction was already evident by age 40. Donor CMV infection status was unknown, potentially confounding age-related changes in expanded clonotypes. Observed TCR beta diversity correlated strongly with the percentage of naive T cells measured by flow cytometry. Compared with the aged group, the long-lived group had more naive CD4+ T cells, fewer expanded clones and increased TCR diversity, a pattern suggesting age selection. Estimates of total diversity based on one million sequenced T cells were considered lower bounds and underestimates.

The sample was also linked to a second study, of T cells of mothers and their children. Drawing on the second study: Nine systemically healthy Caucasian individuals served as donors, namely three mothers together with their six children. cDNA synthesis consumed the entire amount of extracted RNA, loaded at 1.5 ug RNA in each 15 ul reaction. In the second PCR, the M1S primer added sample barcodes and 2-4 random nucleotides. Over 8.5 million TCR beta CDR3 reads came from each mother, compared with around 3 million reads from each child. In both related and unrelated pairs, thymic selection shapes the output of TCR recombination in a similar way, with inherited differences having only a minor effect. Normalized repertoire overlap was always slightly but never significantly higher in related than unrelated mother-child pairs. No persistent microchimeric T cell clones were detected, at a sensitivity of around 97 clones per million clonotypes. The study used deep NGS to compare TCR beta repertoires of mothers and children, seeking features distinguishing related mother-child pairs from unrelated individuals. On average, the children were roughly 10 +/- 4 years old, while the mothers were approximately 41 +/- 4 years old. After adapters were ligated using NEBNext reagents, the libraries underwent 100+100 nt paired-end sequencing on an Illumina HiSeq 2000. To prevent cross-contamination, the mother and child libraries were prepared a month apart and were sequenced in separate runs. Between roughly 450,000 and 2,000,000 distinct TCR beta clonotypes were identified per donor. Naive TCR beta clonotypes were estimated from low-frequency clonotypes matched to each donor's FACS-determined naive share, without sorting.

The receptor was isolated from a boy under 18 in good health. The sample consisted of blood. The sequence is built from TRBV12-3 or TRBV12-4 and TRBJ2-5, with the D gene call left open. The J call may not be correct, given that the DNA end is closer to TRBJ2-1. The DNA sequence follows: TGTGCCAGCAGCACATCCCGGCAAAATGAGCAGTTCTTC. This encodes CASSTSRQNEQFF.